This TCR beta chain was identified during a study of Graves' ophthalmopathy and Graves' hyperthyroidism. Findings and limits, study-wide: Most expanded clonotypes from thyroid (those above 0.001 frequency) were also found in blood.

Concerning this clonotype: Its antigen remains unidentified. This could be a read error, since a much larger clone is one nucleotide away.

Amplification of TCR beta CDR3 regions used RNA transcripts. First-round RT-PCR used HTBI primers; second-round multiplex PCR followed. Via MiXCR, TCRdb re-called the multiplex PCR reads, giving one row per CDR3 protein. The data contain more than 300,000 distinct CDR3 sequences, about 15% of them singletons. Hyperthyroidism qualified as stable when ophthalmopathy did not develop within 18 months of follow-up. The germline gives CDR1 GTSNPN, CDR2 SVGIG (reference sequence). This CDR3 region has 13 residues. This receptor was identified in an adult woman with stable Graves' hyperthyroidism. The chain recombines TRBV30 with TRBJ1-1; D is perhaps TRBD1 (5 bases). Sequenced material: peripheral blood. The CDR3 sequence: CAWSDGQITEACF. The CDR3, as DNA: TGTGCCTGGAGCGATGGACAAATCACTGAAGCTTGCTTT. Together with reference TRBV30 and TRBJ1-1, the CDR3 gives the full variable domain: SQTIHQWPATLVQPVGSPLSLECTVEGTSNPNLYWYRQAAGRGLQLLFYSVGIGQISSEVPQNLSASRPQDRQFILSSKKLLLSDSGFYLCAWSDGQITEACFGQGTRLTVV.